The entry below describes one T cell receptor (beta chain). The sample comes from a study of blood T cell repertoires in COVID-19. Study summary: Samples of COVID-19 (acute and convalescent) were obtained from the United States, Italy and Spain. The cDNA or gDNA used as material had been derived from T cells, B-cell-depleted T cells, or PBMCs.

Per the original methods: By means of reference gene primer amplification, nucleated cell counts were estimated. Method: immunoSEQ multiplex PCR; TCRdb's copy keeps in-frame clones and lacks some. V and J calls plus clone size are reproduced from that table; the DNA served to infer D and trimming. The table includes about 410,000 clones, 70% to 90% detected once. The germline CDR1 and CDR2 sequences are SQVTM and ANQGSEA. Trimming took off 4 bases at V and 3 bases at J, with 7 bases between the two ends. CDR3 length: 12 amino acids. The TCR comes from a woman in her 30s with active or convalescent COVID-19. The V gene is TRBV29-1, the J gene TRBJ2-1, with D unclear. Material: peripheral blood. DNA of the CDR3: TGCAGCGTTGCAGCGAACTACAATGAGCAGTTCTTC. This sequence encodes CSVAANYNEQFF.